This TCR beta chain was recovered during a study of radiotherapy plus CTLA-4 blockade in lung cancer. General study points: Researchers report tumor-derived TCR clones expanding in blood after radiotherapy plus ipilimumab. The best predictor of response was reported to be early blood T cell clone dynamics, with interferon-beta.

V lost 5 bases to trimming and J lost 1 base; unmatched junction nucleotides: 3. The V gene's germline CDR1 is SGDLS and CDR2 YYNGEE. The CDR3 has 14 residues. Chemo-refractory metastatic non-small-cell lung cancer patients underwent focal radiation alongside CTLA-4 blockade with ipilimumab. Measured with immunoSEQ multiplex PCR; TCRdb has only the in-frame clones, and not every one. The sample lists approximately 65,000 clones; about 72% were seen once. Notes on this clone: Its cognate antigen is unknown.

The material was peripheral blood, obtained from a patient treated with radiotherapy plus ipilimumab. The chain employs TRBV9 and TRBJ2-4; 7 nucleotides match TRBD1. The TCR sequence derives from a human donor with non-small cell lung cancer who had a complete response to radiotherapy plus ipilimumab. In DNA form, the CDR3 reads TGTGCCAGCAGTAAACAGGGGGCCAAAAACATTCAGTACTTC. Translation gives CASSKQGAKNIQYF.